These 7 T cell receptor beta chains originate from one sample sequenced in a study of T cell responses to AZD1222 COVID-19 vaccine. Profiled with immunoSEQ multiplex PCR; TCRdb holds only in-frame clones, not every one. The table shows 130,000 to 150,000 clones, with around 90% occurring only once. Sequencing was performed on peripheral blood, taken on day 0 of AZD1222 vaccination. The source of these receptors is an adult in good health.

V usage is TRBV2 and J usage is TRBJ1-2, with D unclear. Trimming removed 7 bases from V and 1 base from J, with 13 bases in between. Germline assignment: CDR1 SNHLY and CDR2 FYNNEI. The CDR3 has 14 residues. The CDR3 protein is CASTNLLFNYGYTF. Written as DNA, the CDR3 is TGTGCCAGCACGAACCTACTATTTAACTATGGCTACACCTTC.

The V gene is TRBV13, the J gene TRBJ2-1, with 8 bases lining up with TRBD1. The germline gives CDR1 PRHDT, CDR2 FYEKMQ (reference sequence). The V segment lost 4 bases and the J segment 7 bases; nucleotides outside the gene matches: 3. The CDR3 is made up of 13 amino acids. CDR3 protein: CASSSWTGNEQFF. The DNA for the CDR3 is TGTGCCAGCAGCTCCTGGACAGGGAATGAGCAGTTCTTC.

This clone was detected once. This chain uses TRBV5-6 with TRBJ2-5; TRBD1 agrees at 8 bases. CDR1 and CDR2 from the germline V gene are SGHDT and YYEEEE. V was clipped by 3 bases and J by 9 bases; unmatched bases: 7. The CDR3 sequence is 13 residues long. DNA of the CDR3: TGTGCCAGCAGCTGGGGACAGGAATTCGCCCAGTACTTC. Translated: CASSWGQEFAQYF.

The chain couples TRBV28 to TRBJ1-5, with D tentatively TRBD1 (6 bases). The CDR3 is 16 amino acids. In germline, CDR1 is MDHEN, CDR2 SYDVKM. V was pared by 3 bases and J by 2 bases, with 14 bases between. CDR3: CASSFTGSPGNQPQHF. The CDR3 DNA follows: TGTGCCAGCAGTTTTACAGGGTCACCGGGCAATCAGCCCCAGCATTTT.

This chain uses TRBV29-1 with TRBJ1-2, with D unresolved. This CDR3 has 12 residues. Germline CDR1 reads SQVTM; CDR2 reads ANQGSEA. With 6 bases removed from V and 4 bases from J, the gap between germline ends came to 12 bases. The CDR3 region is CSVEGRFYGYTF. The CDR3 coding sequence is TGCAGCGTAGAGGGCCGGTTCTATGGCTACACCTTC.

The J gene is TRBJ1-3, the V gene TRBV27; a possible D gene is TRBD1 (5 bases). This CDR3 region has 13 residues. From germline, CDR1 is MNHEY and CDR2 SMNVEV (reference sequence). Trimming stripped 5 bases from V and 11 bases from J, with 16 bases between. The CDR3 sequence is CASSPSSPGAIYF. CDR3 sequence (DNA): TGTGCCAGCAGTCCCTCGTCCCCGGGGGCCATATATTTT.

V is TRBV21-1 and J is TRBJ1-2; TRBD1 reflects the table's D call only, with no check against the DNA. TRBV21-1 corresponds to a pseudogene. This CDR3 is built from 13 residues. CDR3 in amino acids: CASSPGDGYGYTF. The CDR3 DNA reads TGTGCCAGCAGCCCAGGTGACGGCTATGGCTACACCTTC.